The T cell receptor (beta chain) described here comes from a study of shared clonotypes between healthy human individuals. Study results and limitations: Depth of sequencing was expected to influence donor clonotype sharing.

Healthy adults negative for HIV, lacking recent acute infections or vaccinations, served as donors. The genomic DNA of each subset was split evenly across several immunoSEQ plates. In the original workflow: Filtering differed because ImmunoSEQ produced junction-only sequences that carried no quality scores. Repertoires were generated with immunoSEQ multiplex PCR, while TCRdb's copy carries only in-frame clones and drops some. The DNA was the basis for D and trimming; V, J and clone size are from that table. The sample yields around 500,000 clones, roughly 80% seen once. This clone was counted a single time. The antigen remains undetermined. The V end was cut by 5 bases, the J end by 2 bases, with 14 bases between. Germline CDR1 reads SGHVS; CDR2 reads FQNEAQ. The CDR3 loop spans 15 amino acids.

The receptor comes from a woman aged 40 to 50 in good health. Some clones in this sample may be carry-over from other donors' samples. Sample: PBMCs. The rearrangement links TRBV7-8 to TRBJ2-3; D unresolved. The DNA of the CDR3 is TGTGCCAGCAGCCTAAGACGGTTACTCACAGATACGCAGTATTTT. It yields the protein CASSLRRLLTDTQYF.